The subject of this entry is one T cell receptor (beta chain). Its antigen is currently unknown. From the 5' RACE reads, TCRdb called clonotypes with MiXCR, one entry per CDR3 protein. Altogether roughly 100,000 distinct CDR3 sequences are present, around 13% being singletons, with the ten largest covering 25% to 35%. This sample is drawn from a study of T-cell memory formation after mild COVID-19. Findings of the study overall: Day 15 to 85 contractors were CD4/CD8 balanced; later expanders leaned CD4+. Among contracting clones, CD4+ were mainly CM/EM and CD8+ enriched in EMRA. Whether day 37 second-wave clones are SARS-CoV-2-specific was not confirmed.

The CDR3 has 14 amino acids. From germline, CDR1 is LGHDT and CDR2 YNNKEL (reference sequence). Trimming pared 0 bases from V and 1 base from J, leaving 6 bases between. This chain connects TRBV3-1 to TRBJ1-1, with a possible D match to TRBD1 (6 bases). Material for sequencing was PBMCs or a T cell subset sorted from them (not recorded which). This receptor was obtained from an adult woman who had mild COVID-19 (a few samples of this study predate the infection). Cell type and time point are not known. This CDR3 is CASSQEGANTEAFF. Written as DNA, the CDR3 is TGTGCCAGCAGCCAAGAGGGGGCGAACACTGAAGCTTTCTTT.